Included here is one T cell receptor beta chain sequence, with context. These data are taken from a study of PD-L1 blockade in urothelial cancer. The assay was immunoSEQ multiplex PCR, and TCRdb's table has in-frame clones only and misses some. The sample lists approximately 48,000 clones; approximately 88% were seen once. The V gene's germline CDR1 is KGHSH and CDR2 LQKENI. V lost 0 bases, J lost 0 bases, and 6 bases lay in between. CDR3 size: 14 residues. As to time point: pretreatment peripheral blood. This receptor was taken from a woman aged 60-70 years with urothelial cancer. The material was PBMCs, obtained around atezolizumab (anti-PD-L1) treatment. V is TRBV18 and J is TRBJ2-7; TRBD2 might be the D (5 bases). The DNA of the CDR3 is TGTGCCAGCTCACCACCAGCGGACTCCTACGAGCAGTACTTC. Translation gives CASSPPADSYEQYF.